The rows below give T cell receptor beta chains drawn from one sample of a study of OX40 agonist ivuxolimab in advanced cancers. This table comes from immunoSEQ multiplex PCR, and its TCRdb copy is limited to in-frame clones, with some not included. The sample carries around 50,000 clones, 80% to 90% recorded once. This sample comprised CD4+ or CD8+ T cells sorted from blood, obtained in a trial of the OX40 agonist ivuxolimab. The receptors were gathered from an adult with an advanced solid tumor such as melanoma, head and neck, liver or kidney cancer. Both conserved end residues are part of each CDR3. The D gene is left open where the match is weak. Clone size appears in some rows only: once, few, many, or a class for an expanded clone.

j_gene | d_gene | abundance | v_gene | CDR3aa | CDR3nt
TRBJ2-3 | TRBD2 | . | TRBV19 | CASSFRVSGGAGDTQYF | TGTGCCAGTAGTTTTCGGGTTAGCGGGGGGGCCGGGGATACGCAGTATTTT
TRBJ1-2 | . | . | TRBV4-1 | CASSQDGTAAGYTF | TGCGCCAGCAGCCAAGATGGAACCGCGGCCGGCTACACCTTC
TRBJ2-2 | . | . | TRBV5-6 | CASSLTPPELFF | TGTGCCAGCAGCTTGACCCCCCCCGAGCTGTTTTTT
TRBJ1-2 | . | . | TRBV4-1 | CASSQGGPLGYTF | TGCGCCAGCAGCCAAGGGGGCCCCTTGGGCTACACCTTC
TRBJ2-5 | . | . | TRBV5-1 | CASSLSDWDETQYF | TGCGCCAGCAGCTTGTCAGACTGGGATGAGACCCAGTACTTC
TRBJ2-1 | TRBD2 | . | TRBV27 | CASRSWTRSRNEQFF | TGTGCCAGCAGATCCTGGACTAGAAGTCGCAATGAGCAGTTCTTC
TRBJ2-3 | TRBD2 | . | TRBV29-1 | CSVDLEASGGTDTQYF | TGCAGCGTTGACTTAGAAGCTAGCGGGGGCACGGATACGCAGTATTTT
TRBJ2-1 | TRBD2 | . | TRBV7-6 | CASSLGLAGYNEQFF | TGTGCCAGCAGCCTGGGGCTAGCGGGATACAATGAGCAGTTCTTC
TRBJ2-3 | . | . | TRBV5-6 | CASSFRSTGTSTDTQYF | TGTGCCAGCAGCTTTCGTTCGACAGGCACTAGCACAGATACGCAGTATTTT
TRBJ2-5 | TRBD2 | . | TRBV5-4 | CASSFERGQETQYF | TGTGCCAGCAGCTTCGAGCGGGGACAAGAGACCCAGTACTTC
TRBJ1-1 | . | medium-sized | TRBV29-1 | CSVDIGGRGTEAFF | TGCAGCGTTGATATCGGGGGGAGAGGAACTGAAGCTTTCTTT
TRBJ2-3 | . | . | TRBV19 | CASSTGARSSTDTQYF | TGTGCCAGTAGTACTGGAGCCCGGTCTAGCACAGATACGCAGTATTTT
TRBJ2-4 | . | once | TRBV7-2 | CASSSRVAKNIQYF | TGTGCCAGCAGCTCCAGGGTAGCCAAAAACATTCAGTACTTC
TRBJ2-5 | . | . | TRBV5-6 | CASRQTGREQYF | TGTGCCAGCAGACAGACAGGGCGGGAGCAGTACTTC
TRBJ1-1 | . | . | TRBV11-3 | CASSPRTGDGTEAFF | TGTGCCAGCAGCCCCCGGACGGGGGACGGCACTGAAGCTTTCTTT
TRBJ2-7 | . | . | TRBV2 | CASLPGTLASYEQYF | TGTGCCAGTTTACCCGGGACACTAGCTTCCTACGAGCAGTACTTC
TRBJ1-3 | . | . | TRBV30 | CAWAMGASGNTIYF | TGTGCCTGGGCTATGGGGGCCTCTGGAAACACCATATATTTT
TRBJ2-3 | . | few | TRBV28 | CASSPRGRGTQYF | TGTGCCAGCAGTCCCCGGGGCCGGGGGACGCAGTATTTT
TRBJ2-5 | TRBD1 | . | TRBV6-6 | CASRRGQGETQYF | TGTGCCAGCAGAAGAGGACAGGGAGAGACCCAGTACTTC
TRBJ1-5 | TRBD1 | . | TRBV7-9 | CASSLADRDSNQPQHF | TGTGCCAGCAGCTTAGCGGACAGGGATAGCAATCAGCCCCAGCATTTT
TRBJ1-1 | . | . | TRBV18 | CASSPQSGGALAEAFF | TGTGCCAGCTCACCACAGTCAGGTGGGGCGCTCGCTGAAGCTTTCTTT
TRBJ2-3 | TRBD1 | . | TRBV6-1 | CASSAQFRTGPSTDTQYF | TGTGCCAGCAGTGCTCAATTTAGGACAGGCCCGAGCACAGATACGCAGTATTTT
TRBJ2-5 | TRBD1 | . | TRBV7-8 | CAVILGLGTGDTETQYF | TGTGCCGTAATATTAGGGTTGGGGACAGGGGATACAGAGACCCAGTACTTC
TRBJ2-7 | . | . | TRBV4-1 | CASSRAQGGNNEQYF | TGCGCCAGCAGCCGAGCACAGGGGGGGAACAACGAGCAGTACTTC
TRBJ1-2 | . | . | TRBV5-4 | CASSTVGPYGYTF | TGTGCCAGCAGCACGGTTGGACCCTATGGCTACACCTTC
TRBJ2-2 | . | . | TRBV27 | CASSLSPGLTGELFF | TGTGCCAGCAGTTTATCGCCAGGACTGACCGGGGAGCTGTTTTTT
TRBJ2-3 | TRBD1 | . | TRBV7-3 | CASSLQTGSDTQYF | TGTGCCAGCAGCTTGCAGACAGGGTCAGATACGCAGTATTTT
TRBJ2-1 | . | . | TRBV7-9 | CASSPGGGPNNEQFF | TGTGCCAGCAGCCCAGGTGGGGGCCCTAACAATGAGCAGTTCTTC
TRBJ2-7 | . | . | TRBV6-5 | CASNTDGYEQYF | TGTGCCAGCAACACGGACGGCTACGAGCAGTACTTC
TRBJ2-5 | . | . | TRBV11-1 | CASSLEGKGLQETQYF | TGTGCCAGCAGCCTAGAGGGAAAGGGACTCCAAGAGACCCAGTACTTC
TRBJ1-5 | . | . | TRBV6-1 | CASSGNNRVRNQPQHF | TGTGCCAGCAGTGGAAATAACAGGGTAAGGAATCAGCCCCAGCATTTT
TRBJ2-2 | TRBD1 | . | TRBV7-9 | CASSPKDRVGSGELFF | TGTGCCAGCAGTCCTAAAGACAGGGTAGGATCCGGGGAGCTGTTTTTT
TRBJ2-1 | TRBD1 | few | TRBV19 | CASRPGTAAYNEQFF | TGTGCCAGTAGGCCCGGGACAGCCGCCTACAATGAGCAGTTCTTC
TRBJ2-3 | . | . | TRBV7-8 | CASSFTSGDTQYF | TGTGCCAGCAGCTTTACCAGCGGCGATACGCAGTATTTT
TRBJ2-2 | TRBD2 | . | TRBV6-1 | CASSDGTSGGYWAGELFF | TGTGCCAGCAGTGACGGGACTAGCGGGGGGTATTGGGCCGGGGAGCTGTTTTTT
TRBJ2-5 | . | . | TRBV5-4 | CASSIDPTGTQYF | TGTGCCAGCAGCATAGACCCTACGGGGACCCAGTACTTC
TRBJ2-3 | . | . | TRBV9 | CASSSLAGSQGDTQYF | TGTGCCAGCAGCTCCTTAGCGGGCTCCCAGGGGGATACGCAGTATTTT
TRBJ2-5 | . | . | TRBV13 | CASSLGQFEETQYF | TGTGCCAGCAGCTTAGGCCAGTTCGAAGAGACCCAGTACTTC
TRBJ2-1 | TRBD1 | . | TRBV2 | CASNPPGTGLGQFF | TGTGCCAGCAACCCCCCCGGGACAGGGCTGGGGCAGTTCTTC
TRBJ2-7 | . | . | TRBV5-4 | CASTSGAGNEQYF | TGTGCCAGCACCTCCGGAGCAGGGAACGAGCAGTACTTC
TRBJ2-7 | . | few | TRBV5-1 | CASSFGQQSNEQYF | TGCGCCAGCAGCTTCGGACAGCAATCCAACGAGCAGTACTTC
TRBJ1-6 | . | few | TRBV6-1 | CASSERQNNSPLHF | TGTGCCAGCAGTGAAAGGCAGAATAATTCACCCCTCCACTTT
TRBJ1-5 | . | . | TRBV19 | CASSRDGGQPQHF | TGTGCCAGTAGTAGGGATGGGGGTCAGCCCCAGCATTTT
TRBJ2-1 | . | . | TRBV7-9 | CASSLVASRKQFF | TGTGCCAGCAGCTTAGTGGCTAGCCGCAAGCAGTTCTTC
TRBJ2-5 | TRBD2 | . | TRBV6-4 | CASIRGGETQYF | TGTGCCAGCATCCGGGGGGGGGAGACCCAGTACTTC
TRBJ2-1 | . | . | TRBV7-2 | CASSLVADSYNEQFF | TGTGCCAGCAGCTTAGTAGCGGACAGCTACAATGAGCAGTTCTTC
TRBJ1-5 | . | few | TRBV19 | CASTQRGGNQPQHF | TGTGCCAGTACCCAGCGGGGTGGCAATCAGCCCCAGCATTTT
TRBJ2-5 | TRBD2 | . | TRBV11-2 | CASSLAGGNQETQYF | TGTGCCAGCAGCTTAGCGGGGGGGAACCAAGAGACCCAGTACTTC
TRBJ1-5 | TRBD1 | . | TRBV19 | CASSGTGGHQPQHF | TGTGCCAGTTCCGGGACAGGGGGCCATCAGCCCCAGCATTTT
TRBJ1-2 | . | few | TRBV7-9 | CASSFGVKRSGLSNYGYTF | TGTGCCAGCAGCTTTGGGGTAAAAAGGAGCGGTCTTTCTAACTATGGCTACACCTTC
TRBJ2-7 | . | many | TRBV7-2 | CASSTGLYEQYF | TGTGCCAGCAGCACGGGACTCTACGAGCAGTACTTC
TRBJ1-1 | . | . | TRBV12-5 | CASGLDSNEAFF | TGTGCTAGTGGTTTGGACTCTAATGAAGCTTTCTTT
TRBJ2-7 | TRBD2 | . | TRBV5-4 | CASSSGLAGDFYEQYF | TGTGCCAGCAGCTCAGGACTAGCGGGGGACTTCTACGAGCAGTACTTC
TRBJ1-1 | . | few | TRBV5-6 | CASSLRGQNTEAFF | TGTGCCAGCAGCCTACGAGGACAGAACACTGAAGCTTTCTTT
TRBJ2-7 | TRBD1 | few | TRBV5-1 | CASSPIGGFEQYF | TGCGCCAGCAGCCCGATAGGGGGCTTCGAGCAGTACTTC
TRBJ1-4 | . | . | TRBV12-5 | CASGDGGAGNEKLFF | TGTGCTAGTGGAGATGGGGGGGCTGGAAATGAAAAACTGTTTTTT
TRBJ1-5 | . | . | TRBV19 | CASSIGRNQPQHF | TGTGCCAGTAGTATTGGCAGAAATCAGCCCCAGCATTTT